Following are 8 T cell receptor beta chains from one sample sequenced in a study of CD4 and CD8 cells across lung adenocarcinoma regions. Using its own MiXCR run on the PCR reads, TCRdb lists one record per CDR3 protein. The table has approximately 24,000 distinct CDR3 sequences, about 50% seen once. What was sequenced was CD8+ T cells from the center of a lung tumor. Every receptor here comes from a male donor with lung adenocarcinoma. The CD4 and CD8 labels of this study may be unreliable.

As concerns this clonotype: Mismatch with germline at one junction end may stem from a read error. V is TRBV6-1 and J is TRBJ2-3; unclear D gene. CDR3 length: 16 residues. The germline V gene has CDR1 MNHNS and CDR2 SASEGT. In nucleotides, the CDR3 is TGTGCCAGCAGTGAAGCGGGGATATGGGCCGAAGACACTCAGTACTTT. Its protein product is CASSEAGIWAEDTQYF.

This clonotype was found many times. The chain is built from TRBV28 and TRBJ2-1; 8 nucleotides agree with TRBD2. The better agreement between TRBJ2-7 and the DNA end casts doubt on the J call. This CDR3 is 15 amino acids long. Germline V gene data show CDR1 as MDHEN and CDR2 as SYDVKM. The CDR3: CASSTSGLSSYEQYF. In DNA form, the CDR3 reads TGTGCCAGCAGCACTAGCGGTCTAAGCTCCTACGAGCAGTACTTC.

Note on this clonotype: Because the CDR3's place on the DNA is in doubt, the DNA is left out and the CDR3 is given as listed by TCRdb. The rearrangement links TRBV6-1 to TRBJ2-3; the table's TRBD1 call for D was not verified on the DNA. The CDR3 length equals 15 residues, ends included. Germline V gene lookup returns CDR1 MNHNS and CDR2 SASEGT. CDR3 sequence: CASNTGVGGGNTQYF.

The chain employs TRBV6-1 and TRBJ2-1, with D possibly being TRBD1 or TRBD2 (5 bases each). Germline V gene data show CDR1 as MNHNS and CDR2 as SASEGT. The CDR3 loop spans 14 amino acids. The V gene lost 5 bases and the J gene lost 6 bases, with 14 bases spanning the gap. The CDR3 reads CASSPLTAANEQFF. The CDR3 DNA sequence: TGTGCCAGCAGTCCTTTGACAGCGGCCAATGAGCAGTTCTTC.

The table lists this clonotype with many counts. The chain has TRBV10-1 and TRBJ2-2; no clear D. Per germline, CDR1 WNHNN and CDR2 SYGVQD (reference sequence). V was pared by 4 bases and J by 3 bases, with 6 bases between. The CDR3 runs to 13 residues. The CDR3 is CASSGRDTGELFF. The CDR3 DNA follows: TGCGCCAGCAGTGGTAGGGACACCGGGGAGCTGTTTTTT.

Regarding this clonotype: Germline and junction disagree at one end, which may indicate a read error. The chain carries TRBV10-1 and TRBJ2-4, with no clear D. The CDR3 has 14 residues. CDR1 is WNHNN, CDR2 SYGVQD, per germline (reference sequence). The CDR3 DNA is TGCGCCAGCAGTGGCAGACAAGCCAAAGACATTCAGTACTTC. It translates to CASSGRQAKDIQYF.

About this clonotype itself: The junction differs from germline at one of its ends, possibly a read error. The V and J genes are TRBV6-1 and TRBJ2-3; a possible D gene is TRBD1 (6 bases). The CDR3 runs to 15 residues. Germline CDR1 MNHNS, CDR2 SASEGT. CDR3 DNA: TGTGCCAGCGGCACCGGGGCAGGGGACCAAGAGACCCAGTATTTC. Translating it yields CASGTGAGDQETQYF.

In the case of this clonotype: One end of the junction is discordant with germline, which a read error may explain. J is TRBJ2-4 and V is TRBV10-3; TRBD2 matches at 8 bases. The length of the CDR3 is 14 residues. Germline-derived CDR1 and CDR2 are ENHRY and SYGVKD. The CDR3 DNA reads as TGTGCCATCTCGGGGGGGTGCGCCAAAGACATTCAGTACTTC. Its protein product is CAISGGCAKDIQYF.